These 9 T cell receptor beta chains came from one sample sequenced in a study of T cells in Graves' hyperthyroidism and ophthalmopathy. RNA transcripts served as the template for amplifying TCR beta CDR3 regions. First-round RT-PCR of the TCR CDR3 relied on the HTBI primer set. MiXCR, run by TCRdb on the multiplex PCR reads, gives a single entry per CDR3 protein. The sample holds about 640,000 distinct CDR3 sequences; around 21% are singletons and the top ten take over 30%. The sequenced material came from blood. These TCRs come from a man aged 25 to 40 with Graves' ophthalmopathy.

This chain links TRBV7-9 with TRBJ2-1, with D possibly being TRBD1 (5 bases). CDR1 and CDR2 (germline): SEHNR, FQNEAQ (reference sequence). The CDR3 is 13 amino acids. Trimming shortened V by 2 bases and J by 6 bases, and 8 bases separated the two germline ends. The CDR3 sequence: CASSLTTVNEQFF. CDR3 coding DNA: TGTGCCAGCAGCTTAACGACAGTCAATGAGCAGTTCTTC.

The rearrangement joins TRBV4-3 to TRBJ2-2, with unresolved D. CDR3 length: 18 residues. Germline-derived CDR1 and CDR2 are LGHNA and YSLEER. V was shortened by 0 bases and J by 0 bases, with 14 bases between the two germline ends. The CDR3 spells CASSQEEVVMANTGELFF. As DNA, the CDR3 is TGCGCCAGCAGCCAAGAAGAGGTTGTAATGGCGAACACCGGGGAGCTGTTTTTT.

This clonotype came up a few times. The J gene is TRBJ2-5, the V gene TRBV20-1, with 14 bases matching TRBD2. This CDR3 spans 15 amino acids. CDR1 is DFQATT and CDR2 is SNEGSKA in the germline V gene (reference sequence). The trim removed 4 bases at V and 5 bases at J, leaving 6 bases unmatched. CDR3 DNA sequence: TGCAGTGCTACGGGACTAGCGGGAGTGGGGGAGACCCAGTACTTC. It codes for CSATGLAGVGETQYF.

J is TRBJ1-4 and V is TRBV20-1; D might be TRBD1 (5 bases). V was pared by 0 bases and J by 8 bases, with 13 bases between. The CDR3 is 14 amino acids. Germline values: CDR1 DFQATT, CDR2 SNEGSKA (reference sequence). In nucleotides, the CDR3 is TGCAGTGCTAGAGATAAGGGGATAGGAGAAAAACTGTTTTTT. Translated, it gives CSARDKGIGEKLFF.

This sequence joins TRBV5-8 and TRBJ2-3, with D tentatively TRBD1 (6 bases). V was trimmed by 1 base and J by 5 bases, leaving 17 bases between them. Germline CDR1 SGHTS, CDR2 YDEGEE. CDR3 length: 16 residues. CDR3 region: CASSLPLQGAKDTQYF. Here the CDR3 DNA reads TGTGCCAGCAGCTTGCCCTTACAGGGTGCTAAAGATACGCAGTATTTT.

This clonotype was seen more than once but under ten times. V and J are TRBV24-1 and TRBJ1-5, with D unclear. This CDR3 contains 13 residues. V was trimmed by 3 bases and J by 5 bases, leaving 7 bases between them. The germline CDR1 and CDR2 sequences are KGHDR and SFDVKD. The CDR3 nucleotides read TGTGCCACCAGTGATAACACTCATCAGCCCCAGCATTTT. Encoded protein: CATSDNTHQPQHF.

This clonotype showed up many times. The chain couples TRBV7-2 to TRBJ2-7; D is unresolved. The CDR3 is 15 amino acids. The V end was cut by 2 bases, the J end by 5 bases, with 16 bases between. Germline values: CDR1 SGHTA, CDR2 FQGNSA. The CDR3 loop reads CASSLFGSDRDEQYF. CDR3 coding DNA: TGTGCCAGCAGCTTATTTGGGTCGGACCGCGACGAGCAGTACTTC. Full variable domain (outside the CDR3, taken from reference TRBV7-2 and TRBJ2-7): GAGVSQSPSNKVTEKGKDVELRCDPISGHTALYWYRQSLGQGLEFLIYFQGNSAPDKSGLPSDRFSAERTGGSVSTLTIQRTQQEDSAVYLCASSLFGSDRDEQYFGPGTRLTVT.

This clonotype was seen a handful of times. V usage is TRBV28 and J usage is TRBJ1-2; D is possibly TRBD1 (5 bases). Germline-derived CDR1 and CDR2 are MDHEN and SYDVKM. Trimming stripped 8 bases from V and 3 bases from J, with 22 bases between. The CDR3 consists of 16 residues. CDR3 coding DNA: TGTGCCAGCGTCCCTGGGGCTTTAAGGAACCACTATGGCTACACCTTC. Translated, it gives CASVPGALRNHYGYTF.

Ten or more counts support this clonotype. This chain uses TRBV6-1 with TRBJ1-1; 7 bases line up with TRBD1. Germline CDR1 and CDR2: MNHNS and SASEGT. There are 13 residues in the CDR3. V was pared by 7 bases and J by 7 bases, with 9 bases of the junction left unmatched. The CDR3 loop is CASKQQGQIEAFF. The CDR3 DNA reads TGTGCCAGCAAACAACAGGGGCAGATTGAAGCTTTCTTT.